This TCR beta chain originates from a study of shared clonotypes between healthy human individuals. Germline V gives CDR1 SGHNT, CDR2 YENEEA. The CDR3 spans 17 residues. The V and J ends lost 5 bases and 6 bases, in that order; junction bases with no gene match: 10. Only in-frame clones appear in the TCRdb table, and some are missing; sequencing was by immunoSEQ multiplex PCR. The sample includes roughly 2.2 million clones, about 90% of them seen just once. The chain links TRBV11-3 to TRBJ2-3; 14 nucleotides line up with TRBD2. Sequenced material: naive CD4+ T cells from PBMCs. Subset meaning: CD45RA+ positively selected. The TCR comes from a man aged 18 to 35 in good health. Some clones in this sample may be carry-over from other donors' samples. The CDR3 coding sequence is TGTGCCAGCAGCCCCTCCGGACTAGCGGGAGGAGAGGATACGCAGTATTTT. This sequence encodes CASSPSGLAGGEDTQYF.